A single sample is the source of the 23 T cell receptor beta chains below, sequenced in a study of cytomegalovirus exposure and HLA in healthy donors (dated by TCRdb to the late 2010s). Library preparation employed the immunoSEQ multiplex PCR assay. The multiplex PCR relied on a mix of 60 forward primers for TCR Vbeta segments and 13 reverse primers for TCR Jbeta segments. The table was pulled from immuneACCESS by TCRdb, which kept in-frame rearrangements only. Such tables lose some clones; where checked, under half of the loss comes from unresolved V genes, and the rest has no known cause. The table for this sample lists about 120,000 clones; about 85% of them were counted only once. The top ten hold 0.2% to 0.3% of the sample. The material sequenced was PBMCs. The receptors were sampled from a man between 50 and 59 years old in good health and CMV-seronegative.

The count of this clone is one. This chain connects TRBV7-8 to TRBJ2-1; 14 bases are shared with TRBD2. The CDR3 contains 14 residues. The V gene's germline CDR1 is SGHVS and CDR2 FQNEAQ. With 3 bases clipped from V and 10 bases from J, the junction kept 2 bases outside the gene matches. The CDR3 DNA is TGTGCCAGCAGCTTGGGACTAGCGGGAGTAGAGCAGTTCTTC. Its translation: CASSLGLAGVEQFF. Using reference TRBV7-8 and TRBJ2-1 for the parts outside the CDR3, the full variable domain is GAGVSQSPRYKVAKRGQDVALRCDPISGHVSLFWYQQALGQGPEFLTYFQNEAQLDKSGLPSDRFFAERPEGSVSTLKIQRTQQEDSAVYLCASSLGLAGVEQFFGPGTRLTVL.

V is TRBV6-5 and J is TRBJ1-1; no reliable D call. The V end was cut by 2 bases, the J end by 1 base, with 8 bases between. From germline, CDR1 is MNHEY and CDR2 SVGAGI. The CDR3 runs 14 residues. DNA for the CDR3: TGTGCCAGCAGTTACAAGGGAGAGAACACTGAAGCTTTCTTT. This translates into CASSYKGENTEAFF.

V and J are TRBV6-6 and TRBJ1-5, with D perhaps TRBD1 (6 bases). Trimming took off 5 bases at V and 4 bases at J, with 15 bases between the two ends. The length of the CDR3 is 15 residues. In germline, CDR1 is MNHNY, CDR2 SVGAGI (reference sequence). The CDR3 sequence is CASSQLGAANQPQHF. Written as DNA, the CDR3 is TGTGCCAGCAGTCAACTGGGGGCGGCGAATCAGCCCCAGCATTTT.

In this sample, this clone turned up a few times. The rearrangement links TRBV27 to TRBJ2-2, with 7 bases aligning to TRBD1. Germline loops: CDR1 MNHEY, CDR2 SMNVEV (reference sequence). The CDR3 totals 16 residues. Trimming cost V 6 bases and J 4 bases; bases outside gene matches: 11. The DNA for the CDR3 is TGTGCCAGCAGGGTTACCCGACAGGGATCCACCGGGGAGCTGTTTTTT. This codes for CASRVTRQGSTGELFF.

The CDR3 sequence is CASSPPDYANTGELFF. CDR3 sequence (DNA): TGTGCCAGCTCACCACCGGACTATGCGAACACCGGGGAGCTGTTTTTT. The chain uses TRBV18 and TRBJ2-2; D may be TRBD2 (6 bases). Looked up from germline, CDR1 is KGHSH and CDR2 is LQKENI. V dropped 0 bases and J dropped 0 bases, with 8 bases sitting between them. The CDR3 totals 16 residues.

V gene TRBV9 combines with J gene TRBJ2-1; tentatively, D is TRBD2 (5 bases). Per the germline V gene, CDR1 is SGDLS and CDR2 is YYNGEE. V lost 7 bases and J lost 10, with 6 bases in between. This CDR3 spans 9 amino acids. In DNA form, the CDR3 reads TGTGCCAGCGGAGGCGAGCAGTTCTTC. This encodes CASGGEQFF.

V and J are TRBV7-2 and TRBJ2-3, with 8 bases fitting TRBD1. This CDR3 spans 15 amino acids. The trim removed 3 bases at V and 2 bases at J, leaving 4 bases unmatched. CDR1 SGHTA and CDR2 FQGNSA come from the germline V gene. The CDR3 nucleotides read TGTGCCAGCAGCTTTGGACAGGGCACCACAGATACGCAGTATTTT. Its protein product is CASSFGQGTTDTQYF.

This chain connects TRBV11-2 to TRBJ1-1; D is uncertain. CDR3 length equals 13 residues. Looked up from germline, CDR1 is SGHAT and CDR2 is FQNNGV. V lost 3 bases and J lost 2, with 7 bases in between. The CDR3 is CASSFKANTEAFF. The CDR3 DNA reads as TGTGCCAGCAGCTTTAAAGCTAACACTGAAGCTTTCTTT.

This chain connects TRBV15 to TRBJ2-7; possible D gene TRBD1, 5 bases. TRBJ2-5 matches the DNA end more closely, so the J call is doubtful. From germline, CDR1 is LNHNV and CDR2 YYDKDF (reference sequence). This CDR3 has 13 amino acids. The CDR3 bases are TGTGCCACCAGCAGAGACAGGGTAAAGACCCAGTACTTC. Encoded protein: CATSRDRVKTQYF.

The V gene is TRBV6-1, the J gene TRBJ1-5; D may be TRBD1 (5 bases). The CDR3 spans 15 residues. Germline loops: CDR1 MNHNS, CDR2 SASEGT. Deletions cut 7 bases from V and 7 bases from J, with 20 bases between. CDR3 region: CASTQLASGLQPQHF. In DNA, the CDR3 is TGTGCCAGCACCCAACTTGCCTCAGGGTTACAGCCCCAGCATTTT.

The chain combines TRBV7-2 with TRBJ2-2; D is perhaps TRBD1 (5 bases). The CDR3 covers 14 residues. Deletions cut 4 bases from V and 4 bases from J, with 10 bases between. From germline, CDR1 is SGHTA and CDR2 FQGNSA. CDR3 residues: CASSSRVTTGELFF. CDR3 DNA: TGTGCCAGCAGCTCCAGGGTTACCACCGGGGAGCTGTTTTTT.

This clone occurred once. The chain joins TRBV7-2 to TRBJ1-6; D not certain. In germline, CDR1 is SGHTA, CDR2 FQGNSA. This CDR3 spans 12 amino acids. With 5 bases removed from V and 7 bases from J, the gap between germline ends came to 6 bases. The CDR3 spells CASSPINSPLHF. The DNA of the CDR3 is TGTGCCAGCAGCCCTATCAATTCACCCCTCCACTTT.

This chain links TRBV6-5 with TRBJ2-7, with a tentative D call TRBD1 (5 bases). The CDR3 covers 13 residues. Looked up from germline, CDR1 is MNHEY and CDR2 is SVGAGI. The V gene lost 2 bases and the J gene lost 5 bases, with 10 bases spanning the gap. CDR3 region: CASSYADTHEQYF. In DNA form, the CDR3 reads TGTGCCAGCAGTTACGCGGACACCCACGAGCAGTACTTC.

The V gene is TRBV5-6, the J gene TRBJ2-1; tentatively, D is TRBD1 (6 bases). Germline assignment: CDR1 SGHDT and CDR2 YYEEEE. CDR3 length equals 17 residues. The germline V and J ends were trimmed by 4 bases and 2 bases, with 19 bases remaining between them. CDR3 region: CASSGYTGSAAYNEQFF. CDR3 bases: TGTGCCAGCAGCGGATATACAGGGTCAGCCGCCTACAATGAGCAGTTCTTC. Using reference TRBV5-6 and TRBJ2-1 for the parts outside the CDR3, the full variable domain is DAGVTQSPTHLIKTRGQQVTLRCSPKSGHDTVSWYQQALGQGPQFIFQYYEEEERQRGNFPDRFSGHQFPNYSSELNVNALLLGDSALYLCASSGYTGSAAYNEQFFGPGTRLTVL.

On this clone itself: The identical CDR3 is also encoded by other nucleotide sequences in the sample. V is TRBV2 and J is TRBJ2-7; no clear D. V was cut by 5 bases and J by 3 bases, with 5 bases left in between. Per germline, CDR1 SNHLY and CDR2 FYNNEI. The CDR3 runs to 11 residues. The CDR3 protein is CASSPYYEQYF. Written as DNA, the CDR3 is TGTGCCAGCAGTCCTTACTACGAGCAGTACTTC.

V and J are TRBV5-6 and TRBJ2-3; 8 bases align to TRBD2. The CDR3 is made up of 13 amino acids. V trimming: 4 bases; J trimming: 7 bases; junction bases outside the gene matches: 5. Looked up from germline, CDR1 is SGHDT and CDR2 is YYEEEE. This chain's CDR3 is CASSRTSFNTQYF. In DNA form, the CDR3 reads TGTGCCAGCAGCAGGACTAGCTTCAATACGCAGTATTTT. The full variable domain, in which reference TRBV5-6 and TRBJ2-3 provide the parts outside the CDR3, is DAGVTQSPTHLIKTRGQQVTLRCSPKSGHDTVSWYQQALGQGPQFIFQYYEEEERQRGNFPDRFSGHQFPNYSSELNVNALLLGDSALYLCASSRTSFNTQYFGPGTRLTVL.

CDR3 sequence reads: CASSTKRAQETQYF. In DNA form, the CDR3 reads TGTGCCAGCAGCACCAAGCGGGCACAAGAGACCCAGTACTTC. The gene calls are TRBV7-2 and TRBJ2-5; maybe TRBD2 (6 bases). The germline V gene encodes CDR1 SGHTA and CDR2 FQGNSA. The CDR3 has 14 residues. The V gene lost 5 bases and the J gene lost 2 bases, with 12 bases spanning the gap.

The chain joins TRBV5-4 to TRBJ2-3; 12 bases map to TRBD2. V lost 4 bases and J lost 5; bases outside the gene matches: 5. The CDR3 runs to 15 residues. Germline V CDR1 and CDR2: SGHNT, YYREEE (reference sequence). In nucleotides, the CDR3 is TGTGCCAGCAGCAGGACTAGCGGGGCCGGAGATACGCAGTATTTT. Translated, it gives CASSRTSGAGDTQYF.

This clone was recorded only once. V usage is TRBV15 and J usage is TRBJ1-3; possible D gene TRBD1, 5 bases. Trimming took off 0 bases at V and 1 base at J, with 7 bases between the two ends. The CDR3 is 15 residues long. Germline CDR1 is LNHNV and CDR2 is YYDKDF (reference sequence). The CDR3 DNA follows: TGTGCCACCAGCAGAGATGGGGGGTCTGGAAACACCATATATTTT. Its protein product is CATSRDGGSGNTIYF. The full variable domain, with the rest looked up from reference TRBV15 and TRBJ1-3, is DAMVIQNPRYQVTQFGKPVTLSCSQTLNHNVMYWYQQKSSQAPKLLFHYYDKDFNNEADTPDNFQSRRPNTSFCFLDIRSPGLGDTAMYLCATSRDGGSGNTIYFGEGSWLTVV.

The gene calls are TRBV18 and TRBJ2-7, with 11 bases aligning to TRBD2. CDR1 is KGHSH, CDR2 LQKENI, per germline. This CDR3 spans 15 amino acids. Trimming removed 1 base from V and 4 bases from J; junction bases left unmatched: 3. The CDR3: CASSPRTSGGYEQYF. CDR3 coding DNA: TGTGCCAGCTCACCACGAACTAGCGGGGGTTACGAGCAGTACTTC.

CDR3 nucleotide sequence: TGCGCCAGCAGCCCCGAGCCACAGGGGGCGCGGACTGAAGCTTTCTTT. It encodes CASSPEPQGARTEAFF. J is TRBJ1-1 and V is TRBV5-1, with 9 positions matching TRBD1. Germline lookup yields CDR1 SGHRS and CDR2 YFSETQ. Trimming at V came to 4 bases and at J to 5 bases, leaving 12 bases not matched to a gene. The CDR3 is 16 residues long. Variable domain in full (rest from reference TRBV5-1 and TRBJ1-1): KAGVTQTPRYLIKTRGQQVTLSCSPISGHRSVSWYQQTPGQGLQFLFEYFSETQRNKGNFPGRFSGRQFSNSRSEMNVSTLELGDSALYLCASSPEPQGARTEAFFGQGTRLTVV.

This sequence joins TRBV11-2 and TRBJ2-3, with D perhaps matching TRBD1 (5 bases). V dropped 2 bases and J dropped 4 bases, with 16 bases sitting between them. The CDR3 extends over 16 amino acids. The germline CDR1 and CDR2 sequences are SGHAT and FQNNGV. The CDR3 is CASSLNHGIGADTQYF. DNA for the CDR3: TGTGCCAGCAGCTTAAACCACGGCATAGGGGCAGATACGCAGTATTTT.

The CDR3 DNA sequence: TGTGCCAGCAGCGTAGGGACAGGGGGCGTTCCAGATACGCAGTATTTT. Its protein is CASSVGTGGVPDTQYF. This chain connects TRBV9 to TRBJ2-3, with 11 bases lining up with TRBD1. The CDR3 is made up of 16 amino acids. The V segment lost 0 bases and the J segment 4 bases; nucleotides outside the gene matches: 4. The germline V gene encodes CDR1 SGDLS and CDR2 YYNGEE.